This T cell receptor (beta chain) was captured in a study of low-dose radiotherapy and immunotherapy resistance in tumors. Across the whole study: Study patients were administered oral aspirin at 300 mg daily for four cycles from cycle 1 day 1.

A remark on this clonotype: Given a far larger clone just one base away, this is likely a sequencing read error.

Covering alpha and beta chains, TRAV- and TRBV-specific primers were used for the first-strand cDNA. The authors ran 20 PCR cycles to amplify TCRs with a constant-region primer and V-primer adapter. TCRdb analysed the reads with MiXCR anew, one entry per CDR3 protein. Of 60,000 or so distinct CDR3 sequences listed, more than 25% are singletons. V was cut by 5 bases and J by 9 bases, with 20 bases left in between. In germline, CDR1 is MNHNS, CDR2 SASEGT. The CDR3 spans 15 residues. The sample's time point: before trial treatment. The sequence was obtained from a male donor with rectosigmoid adenocarcinoma. The chain joins TRBV6-1 to TRBJ2-1; D remains unclear. Here the sequenced sample was PBMCs, taken before treatment. The CDR3: CASSYLTSGKSEQFF. The CDR3 DNA sequence: TGTGCCAGCAGTTACTTGACTTCTGGGAAGAGTGAGCAGTTCTTC.